These T cell receptor beta chains were read from a single sample in a study of graft-versus-host responses after intestinal transplantation. Produced via immunoSEQ multiplex PCR; TCRdb's table is partial and in-frame only. The sample has around 84,000 clones, less than 90% seen once. The antigens for these receptors are not known. The sequenced sample was unstimulated CD8+ T cells sorted from spleen or lymph node cells, obtained before intestinal transplant. The receptors shown here come from a human donor who received an intestinal transplant. Each CDR3 is given with its conserved first and last residue. D genes are given only for firm matches. Rows give clone size only sometimes, using once, few, many, or a class for an expanded clone.

>TRBV6-5|TRBJ1-6|once|.
TGTGCCAGCAGCCTGGAAGGGGCCTATAATTCACCCCTCCACTTT
CASSLEGAYNSPLHF
>TRBV6-5|TRBJ1-4|.|TRBD1
TGTGCCAGCAGTACCCAGGGGGGGACTAATGAAAAACTGTTTTTT
CASSTQGGTNEKLFF
>TRBV2|TRBJ1-2|.|TRBD1
TGTGCCAGCAGTGCGGGACAGGGGTCCTATGGCTACACCTTC
CASSAGQGSYGYTF
>TRBV13|TRBJ2-3|.|TRBD2
TGTGCCAGCAGCTTAGTGCTAGCTAGCGGGGGGGCCGCCGATACGCAGTATTTT
CASSLVLASGGAADTQYF
>TRBV2|TRBJ2-5|few|.
TGTGCCAGCATGTATGGCGGGGCCGCTCAAGAGACCCAGTACTTC
CASMYGGAAQETQYF
>TRBV7-2|TRBJ2-2|few|TRBD1
TGTGCCAGCAGCTGGGGACAGGGGACGACCGGGGAGCTGTTTTTT
CASSWGQGTTGELFF
>TRBV5-2|TRBJ1-2|few|.
TGTGCCAGCAGCTTAGGGCAGGGACTCTATGGCTACACCTTC
CASSLGQGLYGYTF
>TRBV11-1|TRBJ2-7|.|.
TGTGCCAGCAGCTTAGCAACAGCCGAATTCCGCTACGAGCAGTACTTC
CASSLATAEFRYEQYF
>TRBV6-5|TRBJ2-3|few|TRBD2
TGTGCCAGCAGTTACCCGGGGCGGGGGGGAGATACGCAGTATTTT
CASSYPGRGGDTQYF
>TRBV7-9|TRBJ2-2|.|.
TGTGCCAGCAGCTTAGTTCAGGGCACCGGGGAGCTGTTTTTT
CASSLVQGTGELFF
>TRBV12-5|TRBJ1-2|once|TRBD1
TGTGCTAGTGGCTTGGACAGGAACTATGGCTACACCTTC
CASGLDRNYGYTF
>TRBV2|TRBJ1-5|.|TRBD1
TGTGCCAGCAGTAGGGACAGGGCCGCCGGGGCCCAGCATTTT
CASSRDRAAGAQHF
>TRBV11-2|TRBJ2-7|.|.
TGTGCCAGCAGCTTATCTCCGGTCTCCTACGAGCAGTACTTC
CASSLSPVSYEQYF
>TRBV7-6|TRBJ2-2|.|TRBD1
TGTGCCAGCAGCTTAGTCGGACAGGCCGGGGAGCTGTTTTTT
CASSLVGQAGELFF
>TRBV4-1|TRBJ2-3|once|.
TGCGCCAGCAGCGAGGAACGCACAGATACGCAGTATTTT
CASSEERTDTQYF
>TRBV6-5|TRBJ2-3|.|TRBD2
TGTGCCAGCAGTGGCTTAGCGGGAAGTAGAGATACGCAGTATTTT
CASSGLAGSRDTQYF
>TRBV6-5|TRBJ2-2|.|.
TGTGCCAGCAACCTGGCCAGGGGTAGTTACGGGGAGCTGTTTTTT
CASNLARGSYGELFF
>TRBV5-6|TRBJ2-2|few|TRBD1
TGTGCCAGCAGCCCGGGGTGGGGGACAGAGAACACCGGGGAGCTGTTTTTT
CASSPGWGTENTGELFF
>TRBV28|TRBJ2-7|.|.
TGTGCCAGCAGCTCTCGGGGCATCCGATCTGGGACTGGCGGTTCCTACGAGCAGTACTTC
CASSSRGIRSGTGGSYEQYF
>TRBV2|TRBJ2-5|.|TRBD2
TGTGCCAGCGAACTGCGGCTAGCGGGGCGGGAGACCCAGTACTTC
CASELRLAGRETQYF
>TRBV2|TRBJ1-2|once|.
TGTGCCAGCAGTGAACCAGGAAACAATTATGGCTACACCTTC
CASSEPGNNYGYTF
>TRBV5-1|TRBJ2-1|once|.
TGCGCCAGCAGCTTGTCCCGGGACTCCTACAATGAGCAGTTCTTC
CASSLSRDSYNEQFF
>TRBV5-6|TRBJ2-7|medium-sized|.
TGTGCCAGCAGCTATACCACCGCCTACGAGCAGTACTTC
CASSYTTAYEQYF
>TRBV27|TRBJ2-7|.|.
TGTGCCAGCAGTACACTGGGGGGGCCCTACGAGCAGTACTTC
CASSTLGGPYEQYF
>TRBV15|TRBJ2-3|.|.
TGTGCCACCAGCAGGGAATTCACAGATACGCAGTATTTT
CATSREFTDTQYF
>TRBV5-4|TRBJ1-6|.|.
TGTGCCAGCAGCTTGGAGGGAATTGGTTCACCCCTCCACTTT
CASSLEGIGSPLHF